This TCR beta chain was sequenced in a study of T-cell memory formation after mild COVID-19. At the level of the study: Largely, TCR clusters stayed within a single donor.

One entry per CDR3 protein results from TCRdb running MiXCR on the 5' RACE reads. The sample lists around 530,000 distinct CDR3 sequences, roughly 22% occurring once. J lost 5 bases, V lost 1 base, and 6 bases had no gene match. This CDR3 contains 16 residues. CDR1 is LGHNA, CDR2 YNFKEQ, per germline. General study points: CD4+ clones that contracted lay mainly in CM and EM; CD8+ ones lay in EMRA.

This clonotype was seen more than once but under ten times. The antigen remains unidentified. The chain combines TRBV4-2 with TRBJ2-1; 9 positions agree with TRBD2. The sample consisted of PBMCs or a T cell subset sorted from them (not recorded which). The source of this sequence is an adult woman who had mild COVID-19 (a few samples of this study predate the infection). Cell type and time point are not known. Written as DNA, the CDR3 is TGTGCCAGCAGCCAAGCGATGGCGGGGGGGGACAATGAGCAGTTCTTC. Translating gives CASSQAMAGGDNEQFF.